This T cell receptor (beta chain) is drawn from a study of regulatory T cells in long-lasting Graves disease. V was pared by 8 bases and J by 0 bases, with 9 bases between. This CDR3 is 13 amino acids long. The V gene's germline CDR1 is KGHDR and CDR2 SFDVKD. Libraries of TCR beta came from iRepertoire HTBI primers plus Arm-PCR of CDR3 regions. Authors' analysis steps: The study identified 60 to 65 TRBV and some 15 TRBJ segments across samples. In TCRdb, the multiplex PCR reads were re-called with MiXCR into one record per CDR3 protein. Clone size and V and J calls follow TCRdb, not the original study. The table shows roughly 300,000 distinct CDR3 sequences, with around a fifth occurring only once. The time point was: persistent/refractory GD, antithyroid drugs over 5 years with positive TRAb. TCR sequences were obtained from RNA taken from PBMCs. This clonotype was counted between two and nine times. Its antigen remains unidentified.

Study-level points and caveats: Among persistent patients, a larger number of public clonotypes were shared (around 2,700) than among newly diagnosed patients (about 970).

The TCR originated in a female donor with Graves disease. The rearrangement joins TRBV24-1 to TRBJ1-1; D ambiguous. The sample was peripheral blood mononuclear cells (PBMCs), taken when the disease was refractory, from a patient treated with antithyroid drugs. CDR3 in DNA: TGTGCCACCATAGCGAGAATGAACACTGAAGCTTTCTTT. It translates to CATIARMNTEAFF.